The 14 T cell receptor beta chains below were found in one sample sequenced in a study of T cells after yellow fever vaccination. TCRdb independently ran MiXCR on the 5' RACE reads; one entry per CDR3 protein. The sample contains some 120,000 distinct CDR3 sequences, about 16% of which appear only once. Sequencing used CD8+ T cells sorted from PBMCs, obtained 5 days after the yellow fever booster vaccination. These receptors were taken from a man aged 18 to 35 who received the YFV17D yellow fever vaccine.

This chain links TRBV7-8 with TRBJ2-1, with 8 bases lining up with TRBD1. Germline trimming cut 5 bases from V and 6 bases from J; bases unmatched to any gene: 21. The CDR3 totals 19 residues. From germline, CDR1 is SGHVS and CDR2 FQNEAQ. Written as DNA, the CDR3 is TGTGCCAGCAGCAACAGGACAGGGTGGAAATTGACCCGTCGCAATGAGCAGTTCTTC. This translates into CASSNRTGWKLTRRNEQFF. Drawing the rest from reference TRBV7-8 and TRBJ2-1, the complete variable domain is GAGVSQSPRYKVAKRGQDVALRCDPISGHVSLFWYQQALGQGPEFLTYFQNEAQLDKSGLPSDRFFAERPEGSVSTLKIQRTQQEDSAVYLCASSNRTGWKLTRRNEQFFGPGTRLTVL.

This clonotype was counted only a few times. In DNA, the CDR3 is TGTGCCAGCAGCTCCCAGACAGGGGATGGGACCCAGTACTTC. This translates into CASSSQTGDGTQYF. This rearrangement joins TRBV5-6 to TRBJ2-5; TRBD1 agrees at 8 bases. From germline, CDR1 is SGHDT and CDR2 YYEEEE. V shed 3 bases, J shed 7 bases, and the junction held 8 bases outside the gene matches. This CDR3 contains 14 residues.

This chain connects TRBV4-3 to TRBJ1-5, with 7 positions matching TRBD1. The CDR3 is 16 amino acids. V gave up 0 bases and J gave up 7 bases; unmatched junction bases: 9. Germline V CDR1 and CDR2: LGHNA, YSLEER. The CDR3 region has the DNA TGCGCCAGCAGCCAAGATCTGCGGCAGGGGGGACAGCCCCAGCATTTT. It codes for CASSQDLRQGGQPQHF.

The CDR3 here is CATSRDRAGGREQYF. The CDR3 DNA is TGTGCCACCAGCAGAGATCGCGCGGGGGGGCGTGAGCAGTACTTC. The chain links TRBV15 to TRBJ2-7; 9 nucleotides line up with TRBD2. With V trimmed by 0 bases and J by 7 bases, 7 bases remained unmatched. CDR3 length: 15 residues. From germline, CDR1 is LNHNV and CDR2 YYDKDF (reference sequence).

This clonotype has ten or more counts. CDR3 residues: CSARVNEGTEAFF. CDR3 nucleotide sequence: TGCAGTGCTAGAGTGAACGAGGGGACTGAAGCTTTCTTT. The chain combines TRBV20-1 with TRBJ1-1, with D possibly being TRBD1 (5 bases). V was shortened by 1 base and J by 5 bases, with 11 bases between the two germline ends. Germline CDR1 and CDR2: DFQATT and SNEGSKA (reference sequence). The CDR3 is 13 amino acids.

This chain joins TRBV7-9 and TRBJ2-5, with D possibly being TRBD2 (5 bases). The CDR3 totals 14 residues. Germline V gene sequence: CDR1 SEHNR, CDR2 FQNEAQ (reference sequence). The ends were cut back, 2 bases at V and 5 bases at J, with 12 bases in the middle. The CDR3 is CASSLIGGRETQYF. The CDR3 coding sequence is TGTGCCAGCAGCTTAATCGGCGGGCGGGAGACCCAGTACTTC.

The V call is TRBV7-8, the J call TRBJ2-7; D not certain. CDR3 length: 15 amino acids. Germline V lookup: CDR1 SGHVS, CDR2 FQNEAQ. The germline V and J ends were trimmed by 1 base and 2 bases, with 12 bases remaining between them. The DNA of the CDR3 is TGTGCCAGCAGCTTAGAAGAAGTTGGGACCTACGAGCAGTACGTC. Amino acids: CASSLEEVGTYEQYV.

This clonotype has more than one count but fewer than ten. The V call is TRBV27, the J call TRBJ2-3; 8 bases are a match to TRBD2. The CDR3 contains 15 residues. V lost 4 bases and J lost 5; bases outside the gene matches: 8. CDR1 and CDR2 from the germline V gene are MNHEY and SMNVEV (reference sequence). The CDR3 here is CASSYLAGYRDTQYF. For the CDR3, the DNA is TGTGCCAGCAGTTACTTAGCGGGGTATAGAGATACGCAGTATTTT.

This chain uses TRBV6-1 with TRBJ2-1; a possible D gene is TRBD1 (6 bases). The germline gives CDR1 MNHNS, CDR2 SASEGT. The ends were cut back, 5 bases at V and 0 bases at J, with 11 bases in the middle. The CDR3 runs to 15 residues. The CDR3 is CASSPGAGSYNEQFF. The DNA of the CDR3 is TGTGCCAGCAGTCCAGGGGCCGGCTCCTACAATGAGCAGTTCTTC.

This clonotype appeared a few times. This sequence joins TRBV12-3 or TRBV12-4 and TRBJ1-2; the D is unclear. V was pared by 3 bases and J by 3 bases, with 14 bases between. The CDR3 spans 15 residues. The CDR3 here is CASSLSKAPDYGYTF. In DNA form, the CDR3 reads TGTGCCAGCAGTTTGAGTAAGGCCCCAGACTATGGCTACACCTTC.

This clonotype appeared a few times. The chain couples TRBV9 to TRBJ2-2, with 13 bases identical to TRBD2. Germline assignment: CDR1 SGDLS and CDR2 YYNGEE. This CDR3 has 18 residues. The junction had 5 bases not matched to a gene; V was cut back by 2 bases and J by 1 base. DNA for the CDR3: TGTGCCAGCAGCGTCACTAGCGGGGGGGCCTTGAACACCGGGGAGCTGTTTTTT. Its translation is CASSVTSGGALNTGELFF.

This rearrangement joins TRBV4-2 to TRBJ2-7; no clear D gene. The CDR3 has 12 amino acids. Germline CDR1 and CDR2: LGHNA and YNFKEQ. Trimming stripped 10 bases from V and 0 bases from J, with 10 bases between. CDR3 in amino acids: CATHDNSYEQYF. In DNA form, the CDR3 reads TGTGCCACCCATGACAACTCCTACGAGCAGTACTTC.

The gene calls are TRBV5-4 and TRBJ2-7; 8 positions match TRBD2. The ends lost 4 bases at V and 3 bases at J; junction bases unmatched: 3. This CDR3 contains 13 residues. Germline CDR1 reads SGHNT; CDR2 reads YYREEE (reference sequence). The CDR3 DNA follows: TGTGCCAGCAGCCCCGGGAGGGGCTACGAGCAGTACGTC. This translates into CASSPGRGYEQYV.

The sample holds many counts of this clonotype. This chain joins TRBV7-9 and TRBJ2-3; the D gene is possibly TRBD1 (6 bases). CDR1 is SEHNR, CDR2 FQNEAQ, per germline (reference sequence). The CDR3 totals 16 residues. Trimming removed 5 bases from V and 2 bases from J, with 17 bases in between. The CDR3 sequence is CASSRGGHRNTDTQYF. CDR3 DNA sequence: TGTGCCAGCAGCCGAGGGGGTCACAGAAACACAGATACGCAGTATTTT.